What follows are 15 T cell receptor beta chains derived from one specimen sequenced in a study of blood T cell repertoires in COVID-19. Assay used: immunoSEQ multiplex PCR; TCRdb lists only in-frame clones, some missing. The sample has around 470,000 clones; roughly 89% are singletons. Sequencing was done on a sample of peripheral blood. The receptors derive from a young man with COVID-19, enrolled during active disease.

V and J are TRBV4-1 and TRBJ2-7; TRBD2 matches 10 bases. J was trimmed by 9 bases and V by 0 bases; bases with no gene match: 17. CDR3 length equals 18 residues. Germline lookup yields CDR1 MGHRA and CDR2 YSYEKL. CDR3 DNA: TGCGCCAGCAGCCAAGATCCGCGAGGAAGCGGGGGGGCGATTTGGCAGTACTTC. This translates into CASSQDPRGSGGAIWQYF.

In nucleotides, the CDR3 is TGTGCCAGCAGCCTGGGCGCGGGAGGTCATCATGAGCAGTTCTTC. It translates to CASSLGAGGHHEQFF. V gene TRBV7-3 combines with J gene TRBJ2-1, with 8 bases matching TRBD2. This CDR3 spans 15 amino acids. The junction had 11 bases not matched to a gene; V was cut back by 5 bases and J by 8 bases. Germline V gene data show CDR1 as SGHTA and CDR2 as FQGTGA.

The chain is built from TRBV19 and TRBJ2-3, with TRBD2 as a possible D gene (6 bases). V was pared by 1 base and J by 9 bases, with 14 bases between. The CDR3 sequence is 14 residues long. Germline V gene sequence: CDR1 LNHDA, CDR2 SQIVND (reference sequence). Written as DNA, the CDR3 is TGTGCCAGTAGTATAGCGTCCCCAGGGAGGACGCAGTATTTT. This sequence encodes CASSIASPGRTQYF.

This clone has more than one count but fewer than ten. This chain links TRBV11-2 with TRBJ1-2; no reliable D call. The germline CDR1 and CDR2 sequences are SGHAT and FQNNGV. The V end lost 2 bases, the J end lost 4 bases, and 17 bases lay between the germline ends. This CDR3 has 16 amino acids. DNA of the CDR3: TGTGCCAGCAGCTTACAGGCAGGAAGGTTTCGCTATGGCTACACCTTC. This encodes CASSLQAGRFRYGYTF.

The chain recombines TRBV21-1 with TRBJ2-7; TRBD1 is the table's D call and was not checked against the DNA. TRBV21-1 is flagged as a pseudogene. The CDR3 extends over 12 amino acids. The CDR3 bases are TGTGCCAGCAGACAGGGGACAGGGGAGCAGTACTTC. Its translation is CASRQGTGEQYF.

The chain has TRBV13 and TRBJ2-7; perhaps TRBD1 as D (6 bases). There are 15 residues in the CDR3. V was cut by 8 bases and J by 0 bases, with 17 bases left in between. Germline V gene data show CDR1 as PRHDT and CDR2 as FYEKMQ (reference sequence). CDR3 nucleotides: TGTGCCAGCTCTGGGGGACACCATAGCTCCTACGAGCAGTACTTC. Its translation: CASSGGHHSSYEQYF. The full variable domain, completed using reference TRBV13 and TRBJ2-7, is AAGVIQSPRHLIKEKRETATLKCYPIPRHDTVYWYQQGPGQDPQFLISFYEKMQSDKGSIPDRFSAQQFSDYHSELNMSSLELGDSALYFCASSGGHHSSYEQYFGPGTRLTVT.

The chain recombines TRBV5-8 with TRBJ1-2, with D unresolved. Germline V lookup: CDR1 SGHTS, CDR2 YDEGEE. Trimming cost V 1 base and J 8 bases, with 6 bases left between them. This CDR3 region has 11 residues. CDR3 nucleotides: TGTGCCAGCAGCTTGTTTCAGGGCTACACCTTC. It is translated as CASSLFQGYTF.

The chain joins TRBV18 to TRBJ2-1; 7 positions agree with TRBD1. The CDR3 spans 15 residues. Germline CDR1 reads KGHSH; CDR2 reads LQKENI. Unmatched junction bases numbered 2, after V lost 1 base and J lost 2 bases. The CDR3 region is CASSPLTGTYNEQFF. CDR3 nucleotides: TGTGCCAGCTCACCACTGACAGGGACCTACAATGAGCAGTTCTTC.

This chain connects TRBV2 to TRBJ1-1; TRBD1 might be the D (5 bases). The germline V gene has CDR1 SNHLY and CDR2 FYNNEI. The CDR3 sequence is 17 residues long. V dropped 2 bases and J dropped 4 bases, with 20 bases sitting between them. For the CDR3, the DNA is TGTGCCAGCAGTGAACGGGGGATAGGGTATGGTGGCACTGAAGCTTTCTTT. It yields the protein CASSERGIGYGGTEAFF.

This sequence joins TRBV13 and TRBJ2-7; TRBD2 might be the D (6 bases). The germline V and J ends were trimmed by 0 bases and 3 bases, with 12 bases remaining between them. The CDR3 covers 15 residues. Germline loops: CDR1 PRHDT, CDR2 FYEKMQ (reference sequence). CDR3 DNA sequence: TGTGCCAGCAGCTTAGGCCGGAGGGCCCGCTACGAGCAGTACTTC. It encodes CASSLGRRARYEQYF.

Here the CDR3 DNA reads TGTGCCAGCAGTTACCTCAGCGAACTAGCGGGGGTGCCCTACGAGCAGTACTTC. Its protein product is CASSYLSELAGVPYEQYF. The chain joins TRBV6-2 or TRBV6-3 to TRBJ2-7, with 11 bases that match TRBD2. There are 18 residues in the CDR3. From germline, CDR1 is MNHEY and CDR2 SVGEGT. The V segment lost 2 bases and the J segment 2 bases; nucleotides outside the gene matches: 11.

The rearrangement links TRBV19 to TRBJ2-7; the D gene is possibly TRBD1 (5 bases). Between the trimmed V and J ends, which lost 8 bases and 5 bases, there was a span of 16 bases. CDR1 LNHDA and CDR2 SQIVND come from the germline V gene (reference sequence). This CDR3 has 13 amino acids. CDR3 region: CASVDSLGHEQYF. The CDR3 nucleotides read TGTGCCAGTGTTGACAGCCTAGGCCACGAGCAGTACTTC.

This chain uses TRBV5-1 with TRBJ2-1, with a tentative D call TRBD1 (5 bases). The CDR3 loop spans 18 amino acids. The V gene lost 4 bases and the J gene lost 4 bases, with 24 bases spanning the gap. The germline V gene encodes CDR1 SGHRS and CDR2 YFSETQ. The chain's CDR3 is CASSGAGSRFKYYNEQFF. CDR3 nucleotides: TGCGCCAGCAGCGGGGCAGGGTCACGCTTCAAGTATTACAATGAGCAGTTCTTC.

This chain connects TRBV11-1 to TRBJ2-5; tentatively, D is TRBD1 (6 bases). Per the germline V gene, CDR1 is SGHAT and CDR2 is FQDESV (reference sequence). V dropped 4 bases and J dropped 1 base, with 10 bases sitting between them. This CDR3 has 14 amino acids. CDR3 sequence: CASSSRDTQETQYF. CDR3 coding DNA: TGTGCCAGCAGCTCCCGGGACACCCAAGAGACCCAGTACTTC.

The rearrangement joins TRBV14 to TRBJ2-4, with 10 bases matching TRBD1. J lost 1 base, V lost 4 bases, and 4 bases had no gene match. This CDR3 is built from 16 residues. The V gene's germline CDR1 is SGHDN and CDR2 FVKESK. The CDR3 spells CASSPGQGFAKNIQYF. CDR3 DNA sequence: TGTGCCAGCAGCCCGGGACAGGGGTTCGCCAAAAACATTCAGTACTTC.